The 24 T cell receptor beta chains below were found in one sample sequenced in a study of cytomegalovirus exposure and HLA in healthy donors. The PCR had 60 Vbeta and 13 Jbeta primers. Here immunoSEQ multiplex PCR was the method, and the copy in TCRdb shows in-frame clones only, minus some. In the table there are about 200,000 clones, roughly 80% of which are singletons. Sequenced: PBMCs. The receptors were sampled from a man under 40 in good health and CMV-seronegative.

This chain joins TRBV2 and TRBJ2-7; D is possibly TRBD1 (5 bases). Trimming removed 2 bases from V and 5 bases from J, with 16 bases in between. Germline CDR1 reads SNHLY; CDR2 reads FYNNEI. There are 15 residues in the CDR3. The CDR3 sequence: CASSERSGPGHEQYF. CDR3 bases: TGTGCCAGCAGTGAAAGGTCAGGGCCAGGACACGAGCAGTACTTC.

The rearrangement joins TRBV10-3 to TRBJ1-2; D perhaps matches TRBD1 (5 bases). V was trimmed by 3 bases and J by 6 bases, leaving 8 bases between them. The CDR3 spans 12 residues. From germline, CDR1 is ENHRY and CDR2 SYGVKD. CDR3 in amino acids: CAISDGGDGYTF. CDR3 sequence (DNA): TGTGCCATCAGTGACGGGGGAGATGGCTACACCTTC.

The chain employs TRBV5-1 and TRBJ2-5; possibly TRBD2 for D (7 bases). The CDR3 runs to 16 residues. Trimming took 7 bases from V and 1 from J, leaving 20 bases between them. Germline V gene lookup returns CDR1 SGHRS and CDR2 YFSETQ. The CDR3: CASGTASGGLQETQYF. The DNA for the CDR3 is TGCGCCAGCGGAACGGCCTCGGGGGGCCTCCAAGAGACCCAGTACTTC.

The gene calls are TRBV4-1 and TRBJ2-4; a weak D match, TRBD2 (6 bases). Trimming pared 3 bases from V and 9 bases from J, leaving 12 bases between. The CDR3 sequence is 13 residues long. CDR1 MGHRA and CDR2 YSYEKL come from the germline V gene. The CDR3 DNA reads as TGCGCCAGCAGCCAGGGATCCGGGGGCATTCAGTACTTC. It codes for CASSQGSGGIQYF.

About this clone itself: The junction differs from germline at one of its ends, possibly a read error. The same CDR3 is also encoded by other DNA sequences in this sample. This chain links TRBV2 with TRBJ2-2; perhaps TRBD2 as D (5 bases). The CDR3 sequence is 14 residues long. The V gene's germline CDR1 is SNHLY and CDR2 FYNNEI. CDR3 coding DNA: TGTGCCAGCAGTTTGGCTGGGAACACCGGGGAGCTATTTTTT. This translates into CASSLAGNTGELFF.

Of note for this clone: Other DNA sequences in the same sample also yield this CDR3. The rearrangement joins TRBV28 to TRBJ2-7, with 9 bases lining up with TRBD1. V shed 6 bases and J 4 bases; nucleotides not matched to a gene: 7. Looked up from germline, CDR1 is MDHEN and CDR2 is SYDVKM. This CDR3 is built from 14 residues. DNA of the CDR3: TGTGCCAGCAGCCTGGGACAGGGTGGTTACGAGCAGTACTTC. This codes for CASSLGQGGYEQYF.

This clone came up once. The chain has TRBV29-1 and TRBJ1-1, with TRBD1 matching over 7 bases. The germline CDR1 and CDR2 sequences are SQVTM and ANQGSEA. The CDR3 runs to 12 residues. Losses at the gene ends were 2 bases for V and 8 bases for J; bases not matched to a gene: 5. CDR3 region: CSVERQGMEAFF. The CDR3 nucleotides read TGCAGCGTTGAACGACAGGGAATGGAAGCTTTCTTT.

This clone has a single count. The J gene is TRBJ2-3, the V gene TRBV5-1; D uncertain. This CDR3 has 14 amino acids. With 0 bases removed from V and 4 bases from J, the gap between germline ends came to 9 bases. The germline V gene has CDR1 SGHRS and CDR2 YFSETQ. CDR3 nucleotides: TGCGCCAGCAGCTTGGATCCAGGCTCAGATACGCAGTATTTT. Its translation: CASSLDPGSDTQYF.

The gene calls are TRBV6-6 and TRBJ2-1; no reliable D call. This CDR3 has 16 residues. Looked up from germline, CDR1 is MNHNY and CDR2 is SVGAGI (reference sequence). The V end lost 0 bases, the J end lost 9 bases, and 18 bases lay between the germline ends. DNA for the CDR3: TGTGCCAGCAGTTACTCTCCGACCCCTAGTACGGGTGAGCAGTTCTTC. Amino acid sequence: CASSYSPTPSTGEQFF.

This chain links TRBV28 with TRBJ2-3; the D gene is possibly TRBD2 (6 bases). This CDR3 has 14 residues. Between the trimmed V and J ends, which lost 6 bases and 5 bases, there was a span of 15 bases. Germline CDR1 reads MDHEN; CDR2 reads SYDVKM. CDR3 residues: CASSLGLGGDTQYF. The DNA of the CDR3 is TGTGCCAGCAGCCTGGGACTTGGAGGAGATACGCAGTATTTT. Full variable domain (rest looked up from reference TRBV28 and TRBJ2-3): DVKVTQSSRYLVKRTGEKVFLECVQDMDHENMFWYRQDPGLGLRLIYFSYDVKMKEKGDIPEGYSVSREKKERFSLILESASTNQTSMYLCASSLGLGGDTQYFGPGTRLTVL.

The chain has TRBV28 and TRBJ2-5; TRBD1 aligns across 7 bases. The length of the CDR3 is 17 residues. CDR1 is MDHEN and CDR2 is SYDVKM in the germline V gene. V lost 4 bases and J lost 1; bases outside the gene matches: 12. The CDR3 loop reads CASSSPKRTGLQETQYF. CDR3 sequence (DNA): TGTGCCAGCAGTTCCCCGAAAAGGACAGGCCTCCAAGAGACCCAGTACTTC.

The sample holds a few counts of this clone. This chain uses TRBV5-4 with TRBJ1-3; no clear D gene. V lost 4 bases and J lost 2, with 10 bases in between. The CDR3 sequence is 14 residues long. The germline V gene has CDR1 SGHNT and CDR2 YYREEE (reference sequence). The CDR3 is CASSLDSTGNTIYF. The DNA for the CDR3 is TGTGCCAGCAGCCTGGATTCAACTGGAAACACCATATATTTT.

A note on this clone: Distinct nucleotide sequences in the sample also encode this CDR3. The rearrangement joins TRBV5-1 to TRBJ1-1; no clear D gene. V was cut by 0 bases and J by 3 bases, with 6 bases left in between. The CDR3 length is 13 residues. The germline CDR1 and CDR2 sequences are SGHRS and YFSETQ. CDR3: CASSLGRDTEAFF. DNA for the CDR3: TGCGCCAGCAGCTTGGGGAGGGACACTGAAGCTTTCTTT.

This clone occurred once. The chain combines TRBV27 with TRBJ2-3; D may be TRBD2 (6 bases). V lost 4 bases, J lost 1 base, and 18 bases lay in between. The CDR3 contains 17 residues. Germline-derived CDR1 and CDR2 are MNHEY and SMNVEV (reference sequence). The CDR3, as DNA: TGTGCCAGCAGTTCACGGGGGTCCAACGTTCGCACAGATACGCAGTATTTT. It yields the protein CASSSRGSNVRTDTQYF.

V gene TRBV5-4 combines with J gene TRBJ2-2; 7 nucleotides align to TRBD1. V trimming: 4 bases; J trimming: 1 base; junction bases outside the gene matches: 4. CDR3 length: 15 amino acids. Germline-derived CDR1 and CDR2 are SGHNT and YYREEE (reference sequence). The chain's CDR3 is CASSTDRVNTGELFF. The CDR3 bases are TGTGCCAGCAGCACCGACAGGGTGAACACCGGGGAGCTGTTTTTT.

The chain links TRBV11-2 to TRBJ1-2; no clear D. V was shortened by 5 bases and J by 8 bases, with 15 bases between the two germline ends. The CDR3 is made up of 13 amino acids. Germline-derived CDR1 and CDR2 are SGHAT and FQNNGV. DNA of the CDR3: TGTGCCAGCAGCGGAAGGAGGGCCGGGGGCTACACCTTC. This translates into CASSGRRAGGYTF.

The CDR3 protein is CASTLDGDSNQPQHF. The DNA of the CDR3 is TGTGCCAGCACCTTAGACGGGGATAGCAATCAGCCCCAGCATTTT. The rearrangement joins TRBV9 to TRBJ1-5; D not resolved. The CDR3 covers 15 residues. Trimming removed 6 bases at V and 0 bases at J, with 13 bases between. Per germline, CDR1 SGDLS and CDR2 YYNGEE. The entire variable domain, with the rest obtained from reference TRBV9 and TRBJ1-5, is as follows: DSGVTQTPKHLITATGQRVTLRCSPRSGDLSVYWYQQSLDQGLQFLIQYYNGEERAKGNILERFSAQQFPDLHSELNLSSLELGDSALYFCASTLDGDSNQPQHFGDGTRLSIL.

The chain joins TRBV5-6 to TRBJ2-5; D is possibly TRBD1 (6 bases). Germline-derived CDR1 and CDR2 are SGHDT and YYEEEE. Trimming removed 5 bases from V and 4 bases from J, with 21 bases in between. The CDR3 extends over 16 amino acids. For the CDR3, the DNA is TGTGCCAGCAGGCGGCGGGTGGTGGGGGCCGGAGAGACCCAGTACTTC. This translates into CASRRRVVGAGETQYF.

The chain is built from TRBV4-1 and TRBJ2-7; D possibly corresponds to TRBD1 (5 bases). The CDR3 is 12 residues long. Germline CDR1 MGHRA, CDR2 YSYEKL. Trimming stripped 4 bases from V and 6 bases from J, with 10 bases between. DNA for the CDR3: TGCGCCAGCAGCCCCATAAGGGGCGAGCAGTACTTC. It translates to CASSPIRGEQYF.

This clone was seen just once. The CDR3 here is CASKLEGPGYGYTF. The CDR3 coding sequence is TGTGCCAGCAAATTGGAGGGACCCGGCTATGGCTACACCTTC. The V call is TRBV6-1, the J call TRBJ1-2, with TRBD1 as a possible D gene (5 bases). The CDR3 extends over 14 amino acids. Germline values: CDR1 MNHNS, CDR2 SASEGT. The V and J ends lost 7 bases and 4 bases respectively, with 16 bases between them.

The gene calls are TRBV7-8 and TRBJ2-3; TRBD2 aligns across 13 bases. Germline V CDR1 and CDR2: SGHVS, FQNEAQ. This CDR3 has 18 residues. V was pared by 5 bases and J by 1 base, with 9 bases of the junction left unmatched. CDR3: CASSLTSGGAIGTDTQYF. The CDR3 DNA sequence: TGTGCCAGCAGCCTAACTAGCGGGGGGGCAATTGGCACAGATACGCAGTATTTT. Using reference TRBV7-8 and TRBJ2-3 for the parts outside the CDR3, the full variable domain is GAGVSQSPRYKVAKRGQDVALRCDPISGHVSLFWYQQALGQGPEFLTYFQNEAQLDKSGLPSDRFFAERPEGSVSTLKIQRTQQEDSAVYLCASSLTSGGAIGTDTQYFGPGTRLTVL.

The rearrangement uses TRBV5-4 and TRBJ2-3; 8 bases map to TRBD2. The CDR3 consists of 15 residues. The V and J ends lost 1 base and 2 bases, in that order; junction bases with no gene match: 3. Germline CDR1 SGHNT, CDR2 YYREEE (reference sequence). The CDR3 loop reads CASSLRRGDTDTQYF. CDR3 bases: TGTGCCAGCAGCTTGAGGCGGGGGGACACAGATACGCAGTATTTT. The variable domain in full, completed from reference TRBV5-4 and TRBJ2-3, reads ETGVTQSPTHLIKTRGQQVTLRCSSQSGHNTVSWYQQALGQGPQFIFQYYREEENGRGNFPPRFSGLQFPNYSSELNVNALELDDSALYLCASSLRRGDTDTQYFGPGTRLTVL.

The V and J genes are TRBV28 and TRBJ2-7; 8 bases align to TRBD1. Germline values: CDR1 MDHEN, CDR2 SYDVKM. The V gene end was trimmed by 7 bases and the J gene end by 6 bases; junction bases not matched to a gene: 8. The CDR3 extends over 13 amino acids. The CDR3 sequence is CASKEAGGAEQYF. For the CDR3, the DNA is TGTGCCAGCAAGGAGGCAGGGGGCGCCGAGCAGTACTTC.

The chain combines TRBV7-6 with TRBJ2-3; no definite D call. CDR1 and CDR2 (germline): SGHVS, FNYEAQ. CDR3 length equals 15 residues. The V and J ends lost 0 bases and 2 bases respectively, with 9 bases between them. CDR3 sequence (DNA): TGTGCCAGCAGCTTAGCCGACGGGTACACAGATACGCAGTATTTT. Protein sequence: CASSLADGYTDTQYF.